This record concerns one TCR beta chain sequence. This sample was taken from a study of blood T cell repertoires in COVID-19. Profiling relied on immunoSEQ multiplex PCR, and the TCRdb table lists in-frame clones only, not all of them. The sample shows 150,000 to 200,000 clones, approximately 91% of them seen only once. The CDR3 has 14 amino acids. Germline trimming cut 2 bases from V and 1 base from J; bases unmatched to any gene: 2. The V gene's germline CDR1 is SGHVS and CDR2 FQNEAQ. The clonotype originates from a man between 65 and 85 years old with active or convalescent COVID-19. The J gene is TRBJ2-7, the V gene TRBV7-8; 7 positions match TRBD2. Sequenced: peripheral blood. The CDR3 reads CASSLTGGSYEQYF. CDR3 bases: TGTGCCAGCAGCTTAACGGGAGGTTCCTACGAGCAGTACTTC. Filled out from reference TRBV7-8 and TRBJ2-7, the complete variable domain reads GAGVSQSPRYKVAKRGQDVALRCDPISGHVSLFWYQQALGQGPEFLTYFQNEAQLDKSGLPSDRFFAERPEGSVSTLKIQRTQQEDSAVYLCASSLTGGSYEQYFGPGTRLTVT.